This TCR beta chain was profiled in a study of Ad26.COV2.S vaccination and SARS-CoV-2 variants (dated by TCRdb to the early 2020s). As for the study more broadly: Donors in the vaccine arm were drawn from COV1001, a multicentre, randomized, double-blind, placebo-controlled phase I-IIa trial testing Ad26.COV2.S in healthy adults. The specificity and breadth of SARS-CoV-2-reactive T cell receptors after Ad26.COV2.S vaccination were assessed by TCRbeta repertoire sequencing. Ad26.COV2.S was administered intramuscularly at a dose of 5x10^10 or 1x10^11 viral particles, either as one shot or as two shots given 56 days apart. The TCR-sequenced set comprised around 30 samples: about 19 Ad26.COV2.S vaccine recipients, 5 placebo recipients and 8 SARS-CoV-2 convalescent individuals. Investigators remained blinded to trial group allocation during experiments and outcome assessment. Trial participants were randomized into five groups of five, in which low-dose or high-dose Ad26.COV2.S was given once or twice, or placebo was given on both occasions.

A word on this clone: Its target antigen remains unknown. Base qualities are not at hand, and no much larger clone is one base apart.

The paper as a whole reports these results and caveats: The authors noted that total T cell responses may have been underestimated by the TCR breadth and depth analyses. Higher spike-specific TCR breadth was observed in Ad26.COV2.S recipients than in placebo recipients (P = 0.0014). Comparing responses between vaccine doses or regimens was not something the study was powered to do. Substantial breadth of spike-specific CD8+ and CD4+ T cell responses was reported after vaccination. Non-spike TCR breadth was comparable between vaccine and placebo recipients, consistent with the vaccine containing only spike.

TCRbeta CDR3 regions were sequenced with the immunoSEQ Assay. After extraction, genomic DNA underwent amplification by bias-controlled multiplex PCR, followed by high-throughput sequencing. The original methods were these. To quantify the absolute abundance of every unique TCRbeta CDR3 region, sequences were collapsed and filtered. T cell fraction was estimated by normalizing TCRbeta template counts to usable DNA, which was measured by amplifying reference genes present in all nucleated cells. Repertoire TCRs were annotated as SARS-CoV-2-specific when V gene, CDR3 amino acid sequence and J gene were exactly matched to a known reactive TCR set. MIRA supplied the reference SARS-CoV-2 TCR set, which was filtered for enrichment in COVID-19-positive ImmuneCODE repertoires so that public or cross-reactive TCRs were removed. Using the MIRA antigens, annotated TCRs were further analysed by specific ORF or by position within an ORF. Breadth was defined as the number of annotated unique rearrangements divided by the total number of unique productive rearrangements, and depth was defined as the summed frequency of the annotated unique rearrangements. Two-sided Wilcoxon rank-sum tests were applied when comparing TCR breadth between groups. Here the immuneACCESS table is served through TCRdb, limited to in-frame sequences with V and J called. Missing clones are a known gap in these copies; in checked studies unresolved V genes cover under half, and the rest lacks a known reason. V and J calls and clone size are given by that table; D and trimming were obtained from the DNA. The sample includes over 450,000 clones, with roughly nine tenths observed a single time. The ten biggest clones cover under 2% of the sample.

The sample's treatment or condition, from its label and the paper: some 19 received Ad26.COV2.S at low or high dose, single or two shots; several received placebo; per-sample allocation not given. Repertoires of vaccine and placebo recipients were sequenced from samples taken on day 63 after the first injection. Cohort 1b enrolled about two dozen adults aged 18-55 years at a single site in Boston, USA, between 29 July and 7 August 2020. Ad26.COV2.S was a replication-incompetent adenovirus type 26 vector that expressed a prefusion-stabilized SARS-CoV-2 spike protein derived from the original Wuhan strain. This sample comprised peripheral blood, obtained in a trial of Ad26.COV2.S vaccine versus placebo. The clonotype originates from a person aged 18-60 years who received the Ad26.COV2.S COVID-19 vaccine or a placebo.

In nucleotides, the sequence is TGTGCCAGCAGTTATCGACAGGGGAATGAAAAACTGTTTTTT. This encodes CASSYRQGNEKLFF. The chain employs TRBV6-2 or TRBV6-3 and TRBJ1-4; 8 bases in the middle match TRBD1. Including the terminal cysteine and phenylalanine, the CDR3 comprises 14 residues. This entry keeps only the CDR3 DNA: 42 bases, framed from base 1. From a lookup of the germline V gene, CDR1 and CDR2 are MNHEY and SVGEGT. The junction shows trimming of 3 bases on V and 5 bases on J, and the gene matches do not reach 2 bases of it.